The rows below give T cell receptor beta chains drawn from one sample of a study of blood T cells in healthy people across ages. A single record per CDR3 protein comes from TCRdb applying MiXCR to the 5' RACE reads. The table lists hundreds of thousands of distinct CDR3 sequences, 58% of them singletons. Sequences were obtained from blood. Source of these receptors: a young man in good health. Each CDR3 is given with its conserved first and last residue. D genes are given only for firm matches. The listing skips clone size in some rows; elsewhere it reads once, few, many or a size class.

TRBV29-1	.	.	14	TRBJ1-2	CSVVGGKIPYGYTF
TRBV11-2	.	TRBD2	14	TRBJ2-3	CASSTNPAGEPQYF
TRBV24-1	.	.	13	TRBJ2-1	CATTGPPNNEQFF
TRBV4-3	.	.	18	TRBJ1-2	CASSQDLNGGLTNYGYTF
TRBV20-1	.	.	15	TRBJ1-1	CSAKALEGEGTEAFF
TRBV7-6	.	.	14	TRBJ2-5	CASSFWGAQETQYF
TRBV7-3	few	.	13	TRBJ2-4	CASSLKTTTEQYF
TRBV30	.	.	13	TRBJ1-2	CAWSVLSRHGYTF
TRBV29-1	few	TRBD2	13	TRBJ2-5	CSVPGLAGETQYF
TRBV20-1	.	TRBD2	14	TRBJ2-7	CSALGLADSYEQYF
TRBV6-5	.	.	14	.	CASSPYGGRHEQYF
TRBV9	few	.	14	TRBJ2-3	CASSPRTNTDTQYF
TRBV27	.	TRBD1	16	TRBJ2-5	CASTSGRYRGPGTQYF
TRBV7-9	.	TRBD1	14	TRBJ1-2	CASSPSQGARGYTF
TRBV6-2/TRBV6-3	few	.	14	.	CASSHRTGGETQYF
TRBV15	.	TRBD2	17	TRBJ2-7	CATSRVRPSGRLYEQYF
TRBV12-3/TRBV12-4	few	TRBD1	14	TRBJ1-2	CASSAVGQGYGYTF
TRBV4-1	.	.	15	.	CASSQGRRHQETQYF
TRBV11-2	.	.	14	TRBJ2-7	CASSSSIISYEQYF
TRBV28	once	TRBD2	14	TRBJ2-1	CAGSGASGYNEQFF
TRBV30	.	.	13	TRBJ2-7	CAWSSTGFYEQYF
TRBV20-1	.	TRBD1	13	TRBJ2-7	CSASRQGFYEQYF
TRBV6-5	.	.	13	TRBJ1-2	CASRITENYGYTF
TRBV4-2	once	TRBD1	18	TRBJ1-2	CASSQDPGPGQGVYGYTF
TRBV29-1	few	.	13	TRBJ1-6	CSARDRGNSPLHF
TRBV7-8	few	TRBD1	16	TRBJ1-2	CASSLAGQGTNYGYTF
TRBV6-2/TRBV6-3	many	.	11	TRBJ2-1	CASSPGHEQFF
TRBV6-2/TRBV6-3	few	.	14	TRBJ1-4	CASSSGTSNEKLFF
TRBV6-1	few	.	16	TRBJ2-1	CASSGPTGASYNEQFF
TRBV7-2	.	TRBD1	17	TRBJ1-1	CASSSPHTGTENTEAFF
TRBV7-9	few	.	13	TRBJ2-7	CASSAFGGYEQYF
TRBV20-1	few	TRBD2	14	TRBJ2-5	CSARKTSGVETQYF
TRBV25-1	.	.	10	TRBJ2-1	CASTGIQQFF
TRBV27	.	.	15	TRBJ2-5	CASSLWGLSQETQYF
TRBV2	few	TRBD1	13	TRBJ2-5	CASIRDSQETQYF
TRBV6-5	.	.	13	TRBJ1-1	CASSLMGNTEAFF
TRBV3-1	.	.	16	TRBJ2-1	CASSQRFRRATNEQFF
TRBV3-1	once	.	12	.	CASSIGPYEQYF
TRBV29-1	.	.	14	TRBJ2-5	CSVVRWRGRETQYF
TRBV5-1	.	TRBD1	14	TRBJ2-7	CASSVWDRGDEQYF
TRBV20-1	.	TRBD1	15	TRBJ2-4	CSATPRDRVKNIQYF
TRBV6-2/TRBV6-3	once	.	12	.	CASSYSMVEQYF